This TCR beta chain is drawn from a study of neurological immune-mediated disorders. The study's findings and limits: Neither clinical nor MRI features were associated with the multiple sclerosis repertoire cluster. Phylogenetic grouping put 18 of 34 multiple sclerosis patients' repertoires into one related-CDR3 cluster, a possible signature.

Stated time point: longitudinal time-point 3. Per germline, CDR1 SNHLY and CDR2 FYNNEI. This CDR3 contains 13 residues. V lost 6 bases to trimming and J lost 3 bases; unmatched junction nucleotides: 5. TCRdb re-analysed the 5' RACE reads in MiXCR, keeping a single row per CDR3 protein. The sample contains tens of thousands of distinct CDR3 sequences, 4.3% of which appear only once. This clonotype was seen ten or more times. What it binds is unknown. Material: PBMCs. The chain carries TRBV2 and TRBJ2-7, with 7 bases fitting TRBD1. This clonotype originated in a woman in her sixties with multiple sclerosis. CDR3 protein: CASSPGQIYEQYF. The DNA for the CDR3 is TGTGCCAGCAGCCCGGGACAGATCTACGAGCAGTACTTC.